This T cell receptor (beta chain) was documented in a study of CD8 T cells in Susac syndrome. This CDR3 spans 13 amino acids. Looked up from germline, CDR1 is SEHNR and CDR2 is FQNEAQ (reference sequence). The ends were cut back, 5 bases at V and 8 bases at J, with 15 bases in the middle. This clonotype has a handful of counts. Random hexamers were used to reverse transcribe the RNA input (about 0.5 to 1 ug). Using its own MiXCR run on the immunoSEQ multiplex PCR reads, TCRdb lists one record per CDR3 protein. The sample carries about 400,000 distinct CDR3 sequences, roughly 85% recorded once. This sequence joins TRBV7-9 and TRBJ1-1, with a tentative D call TRBD1 (5 bases). This TCR was sampled from a human donor with multiple sclerosis. Material for sequencing was CD8+ T cells from PBMCs. The CDR3 region is CASSPISRQEAFF. In DNA form, the CDR3 reads TGTGCCAGCAGCCCCATATCAAGACAGGAAGCTTTCTTT. The variable domain in full, with the rest retrieved from reference TRBV7-9 and TRBJ1-1, is DTGVSQNPRHKITKRGQNVTFRCDPISEHNRLYWYRQTLGQGPEFLTYFQNEAQLEKSRLLSDRFSAERPKGSFSTLEIQRTEQGDSAMYLCASSPISRQEAFFGQGTRLTVV.